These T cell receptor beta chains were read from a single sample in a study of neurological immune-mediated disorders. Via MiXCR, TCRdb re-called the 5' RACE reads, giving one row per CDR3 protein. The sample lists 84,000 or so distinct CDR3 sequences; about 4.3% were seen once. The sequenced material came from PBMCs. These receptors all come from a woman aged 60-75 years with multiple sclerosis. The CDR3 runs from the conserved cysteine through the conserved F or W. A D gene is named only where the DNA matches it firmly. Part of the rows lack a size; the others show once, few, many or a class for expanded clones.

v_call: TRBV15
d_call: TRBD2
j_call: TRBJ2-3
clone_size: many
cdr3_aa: CATSRVSGVTDTQYF
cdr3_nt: TGTGCCACCAGCAGAGTTAGCGGGGTAACAGATACGCAGTATTTT

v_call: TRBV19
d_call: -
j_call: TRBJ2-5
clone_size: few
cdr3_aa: CASSPSDGETQYF
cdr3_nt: TGTGCCAGTAGTCCCTCCGATGGGGAGACCCAGTACTTC

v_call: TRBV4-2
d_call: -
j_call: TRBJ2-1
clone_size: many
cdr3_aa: CASSQDIGSEQFF
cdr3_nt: TGTGCCAGCAGCCAAGATATAGGGAGTGAGCAGTTCTTC

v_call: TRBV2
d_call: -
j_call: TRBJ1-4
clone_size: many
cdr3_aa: CASSESPGGLEKLFF
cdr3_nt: TGTGCCAGCAGTGAAAGTCCGGGGGGGCTTGAAAAACTGTTTTTT

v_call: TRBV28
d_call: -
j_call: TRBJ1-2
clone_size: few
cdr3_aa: CASRHGANYGYTF
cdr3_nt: TGTGCCAGCAGACACGGAGCTAACTATGGCTACACCTTC

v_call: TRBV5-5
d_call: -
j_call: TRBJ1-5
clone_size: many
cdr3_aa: CASSPTERYSNQPQHF
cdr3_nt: TGTGCCAGCAGCCCGACAGAGAGATATAGCAATCAGCCCCAGCATTTT

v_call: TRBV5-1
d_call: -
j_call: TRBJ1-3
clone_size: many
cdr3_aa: CASSLIGESGNTIYF
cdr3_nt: TGCGCCAGCAGCTTGATCGGCGAATCTGGAAACACCATATATTTT

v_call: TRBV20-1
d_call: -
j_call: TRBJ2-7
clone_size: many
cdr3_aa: CSVIWDHEQYF
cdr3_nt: TGCAGCGTTATTTGGGATCACGAGCAGTACTTC

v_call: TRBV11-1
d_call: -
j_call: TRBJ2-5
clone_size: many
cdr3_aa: CASSPRPQETQYF
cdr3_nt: TGTGCCAGCAGCCCCAGGCCCCAAGAGACCCAGTACTTC

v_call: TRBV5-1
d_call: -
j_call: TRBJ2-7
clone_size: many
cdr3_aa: CASSPKLPGHSSYEQYF
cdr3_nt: TGCGCCAGCAGCCCAAAACTTCCGGGACACAGCTCCTACGAGCAGTACTTC

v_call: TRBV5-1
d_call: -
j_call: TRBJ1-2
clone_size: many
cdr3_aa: CASSLGHRDIFYGYTF
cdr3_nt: TGCGCCAGCAGCTTGGGACACAGGGACATCTTCTATGGCTACACCTTC

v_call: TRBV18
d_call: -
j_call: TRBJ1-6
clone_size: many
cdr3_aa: CASSPQAFNSPLHF
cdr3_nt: TGTGCCAGCTCACCTCAGGCATTTAATTCACCCCTCCACTTT

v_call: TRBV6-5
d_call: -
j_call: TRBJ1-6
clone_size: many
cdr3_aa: CASSYDRSNSPLHF
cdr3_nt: TGTGCCAGCAGTTACGACAGGTCAAATTCACCCCTCCACTTT

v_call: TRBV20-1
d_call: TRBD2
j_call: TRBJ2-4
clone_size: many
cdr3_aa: CSIAGGSKNIQYF
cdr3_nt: TGCAGCATAGCGGGGGGATCCAAAAACATTCAGTACTTC

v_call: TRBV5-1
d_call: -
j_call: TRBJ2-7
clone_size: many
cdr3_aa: CASSLDGPYEQYF
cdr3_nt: TGCGCCAGCAGCTTGGACGGTCCCTACGAGCAGTACTTC

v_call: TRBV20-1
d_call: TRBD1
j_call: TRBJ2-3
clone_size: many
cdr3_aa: CSAGRQGNTDTQYF
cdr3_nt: TGCAGTGCTGGACGACAGGGGAACACAGATACGCAGTATTTT

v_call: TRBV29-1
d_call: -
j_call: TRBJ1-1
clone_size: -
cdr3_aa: CSAGRGLDTEAFF
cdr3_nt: TGCAGCGCTGGCAGGGGCCTGGACACTGAAGCTTTCTTT

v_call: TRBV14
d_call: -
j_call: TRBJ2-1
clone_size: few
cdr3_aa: CASSQDVGRLSNEQFF
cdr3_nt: TGTGCCAGCAGCCAAGATGTGGGGCGCCTTTCCAATGAGCAGTTCTTC

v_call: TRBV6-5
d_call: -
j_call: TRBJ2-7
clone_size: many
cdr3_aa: CASSYSWGQEQYF
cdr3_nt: TGTGCCAGCAGTTACTCGTGGGGGCAAGAGCAGTACTTC

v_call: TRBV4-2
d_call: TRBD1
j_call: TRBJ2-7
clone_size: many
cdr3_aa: CASSQALGGVGYEQYF
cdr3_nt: TGTGCCAGCAGCCAAGCGTTAGGGGGCGTCGGATACGAGCAGTACTTC

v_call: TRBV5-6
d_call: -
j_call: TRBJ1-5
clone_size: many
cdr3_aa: CASSFDKEPQHF
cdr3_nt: TGTGCCAGCAGCTTTGATAAGGAGCCCCAGCATTTT

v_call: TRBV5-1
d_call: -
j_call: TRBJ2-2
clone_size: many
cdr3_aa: CASREDSKVGELFF
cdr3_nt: TGCGCCAGCAGAGAGGACAGTAAGGTCGGGGAGCTGTTTTTT

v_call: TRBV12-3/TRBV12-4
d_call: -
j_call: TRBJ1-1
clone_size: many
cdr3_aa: CASTLMGEAFF
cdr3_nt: TGTGCCAGCACCTTAATGGGGGAAGCTTTCTTT

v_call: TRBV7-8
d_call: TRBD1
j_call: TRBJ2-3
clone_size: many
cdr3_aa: CASSLGGQSTDTQYF
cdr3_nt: TGTGCCAGCAGCTTAGGGGGACAGAGCACAGATACGCAGTATTTT

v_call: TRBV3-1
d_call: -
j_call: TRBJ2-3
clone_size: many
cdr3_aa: CASSRGLPDTQYF
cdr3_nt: TGTGCCAGCAGCCGGGGGCTACCAGATACGCAGTATTTT

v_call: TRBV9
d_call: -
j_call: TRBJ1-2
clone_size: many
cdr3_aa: CASSTPDRSNYGYTF
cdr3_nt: TGTGCCAGCAGCACCCCGGACAGATCTAACTATGGCTACACCTTC

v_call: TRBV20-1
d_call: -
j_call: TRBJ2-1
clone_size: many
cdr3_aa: CSARVPANNEQFF
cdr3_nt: TGCAGTGCTAGAGTCCCAGCGAACAATGAGCAGTTCTTC